These 9 T cell receptor beta chains came from one sample sequenced in a study of post-analysis software for immune sequencing data. cDNA libraries of TCR beta carried unique molecular identifiers. TCRdb re-called the PCR reads through MiXCR, storing one row per CDR3 protein. The sample includes some 160,000 distinct CDR3 sequences, about 34% of them seen just once. Material: blood, obtained after autologous hematopoietic stem cell transplantation. The receptors derive from a girl aged 5-17 years with multiple sclerosis.

This clonotype has just a few counts. This rearrangement joins TRBV20-1 to TRBJ2-1; D tentatively fits TRBD1 or TRBD2 (5 bases each). CDR1 DFQATT and CDR2 SNEGSKA come from the germline V gene (reference sequence). This CDR3 has 12 residues. The V gene lost 3 bases and the J gene lost 7 bases, with 10 bases spanning the gap. CDR3 region: CSASGTLNEQFF. The CDR3 DNA reads TGCAGTGCTAGCGGGACCTTGAATGAGCAGTTCTTC.

Only a few counts were recorded for this clonotype. V usage is TRBV29-1 and J usage is TRBJ2-1; 11 nucleotides line up with TRBD2. Germline CDR1 is SQVTM and CDR2 is ANQGSEA. The V and J ends lost 3 bases and 8 bases, in that order; junction bases with no gene match: 3. The CDR3 loop spans 13 amino acids. The CDR3 nucleotides read TGCAGCGTTGAGGGACTAGCGGTACATGAGCAGTTCTTC. Translation gives CSVEGLAVHEQFF.

The rearrangement joins TRBV7-3 to TRBJ2-7; a possible D gene is TRBD2 (5 bases). The V end lost 5 bases, the J end lost 3 bases, and 11 bases lay between the germline ends. Germline assignment: CDR1 SGHTA and CDR2 FQGTGA. This CDR3 has 13 amino acids. As DNA, the CDR3 is TGTGCCAGCAGCGTGGACGGGAACTACGAGCAGTACTTC. This gives the protein CASSVDGNYEQYF.

This clonotype was found a few times. Compared with germline, one end of the junction differs, possibly owing to a read error. The chain employs TRBV7-9 and TRBJ1-2; possible D gene TRBD1, 6 bases. Germline V gene data show CDR1 as SEHNR and CDR2 as FQNEAQ (reference sequence). The CDR3 has 13 amino acids. The CDR3 is CASSFPGGYGYTF. CDR3 DNA sequence: TGTGCCAGCAGCTTTCCGGGGGGCTATGGCTACACTTTC.

The V and J genes are TRBV6-5 and TRBJ2-5, with D possibly matching TRBD2 (7 bases). CDR1 and CDR2 from the germline V gene are MNHEY and SVGAGI. Trimming left V 5 bases short and J 5 bases short, with 18 bases between. The CDR3 is 15 residues long. The CDR3 nucleotides read TGTGCCAGCAGTCCCGGGGGGCCAGGAAGCGAGACCCAGTACTTC. Its translation is CASSPGGPGSETQYF.

This clonotype was counted between two and nine times. V gene TRBV20-1 combines with J gene TRBJ2-7; D is unclear. V was trimmed by 5 bases and J by 4 bases, leaving 9 bases between them. There are 11 residues in the CDR3. The germline V gene encodes CDR1 DFQATT and CDR2 SNEGSKA (reference sequence). For the CDR3, the DNA is TGCAGTGCTCAATCGGGTTACGAGCAGTACTTC. Protein: CSAQSGYEQYF.

This clonotype was detected only a few times. The chain is built from TRBV4-3 and TRBJ2-2; D is possibly TRBD1 (6 bases). This CDR3 is 16 amino acids long. Germline CDR1 reads LGHNA; CDR2 reads YSLEER. The ends were cut back, 3 bases at V and 1 base at J, with 12 bases in the middle. The CDR3 sequence is CASSHTPGQNTGELFF. CDR3 DNA sequence: TGCGCCAGCAGCCACACCCCGGGACAGAACACCGGGGAGCTGTTTTTT.

The chain has TRBV10-3 and TRBJ1-6; D gene uncertain. The V end lost 0 bases, the J end lost 7 bases, and 10 bases lay between the germline ends. Germline V gives CDR1 ENHRY, CDR2 SYGVKD. The CDR3 is 15 amino acids. The chain's CDR3 is CAISESGRRNSPLHF. In DNA form, the CDR3 reads TGTGCCATCAGTGAGTCGGGTAGGCGGAATTCACCCCTCCACTTT.

The chain has TRBV19 and TRBJ1-2; weak D call: TRBD1 (5 bases). V lost 9 bases, J lost 3 bases, and 20 bases lay in between. The CDR3 covers 15 residues. The germline V gene has CDR1 LNHDA and CDR2 SQIVND (reference sequence). Here the CDR3 DNA reads TGTGCCAGCACCCGAAGGGGTCAGGTGGACTATGGCTACACCTTC. It encodes CASTRRGQVDYGYTF.